A selection of T cell receptor beta chains follows, all from one sample in a study of T cells in localized non-small cell lung cancer. Some clones are missing from TCRdb's copy, which holds only in-frame ones; the method was immunoSEQ multiplex PCR. The sample yields some 30,000 clones, around 82% seen once. The sample in question was peripheral blood, obtained before any cancer treatment. These receptors came from a male donor older than 55 with stage II squamous cell lung carcinoma. The conserved cysteine and the conserved F or W are not part of the CDR3 here. Fields, in order: V gene, CDR3 protein.

TRBV2 ASSDRTGPNQPQH
TRBV7-9 ASSLGTAPSGANVLT
TRBV7-9 ASSLQLGFSGNTIY
TRBV2 ASRQGELYEQY
TRBV12-5 ASGFSAIAYEQY
TRBV10-3 AISSDRGSGNTIY
TRBV19 ASDRTGTGGSIGYT
TRBV19 ASGNHMNTEAF
TRBV30 AWSEGAGINEQY
TRBV7-8 ASSLNSLAGIQTNTGELF
TRBV5-5 ASSSVAGNTIY
TRBV15 ATSRDRGLGNQPQH
TRBV2 ASVKLGNPQETQY
TRBV10-1 ASSVRTRLGNEQF
TRBV30 AWSGGEQGEKLF
TRBV6-1 ASSEGQAFGEQY
TRBV11-2 ASSPGGREAYNEQF
TRBV5-6 ASSLLSGSSYEQY
TRBV5-5 ASSFSGRTEQF
TRBV5-1 ASSLTGQSNQPQH
TRBV4-2 ASSQDRGRGSYGYT
TRBV6-1 ACGSLYSNQPQH
TRBV10-3 AISEWRGHSNEQY
TRBV4-2 ASSRDSLYEQY
TRBV7-2 ASSSWEAVYNEQF
TRBV29-1 SGAGGSKGTEAF
TRBV5-1 ASSLEFSGLAATYNEQF
TRBV28 ASSLLGQTNTEAF
TRBV19 ASSIGDGGSNQPQH
TRBV7-9 ASSLPPRLGNEQF
TRBV6-7 APREGASNQPQH
TRBV19 ASLDVTASYNEQF
TRBV29-1 SVETGMNTEAF
TRBV30 AGNRARTQY
TRBV5-1 ATSEGGWGTEAF
TRBV27 ASSWAGGRSNQPQH
TRBV11-2 ASSLFTHRGLTGNTIY
TRBV6-5 ASSYVGKGTEAF
TRBV5-1 ASSSIQGMGSYEQY
TRBV27 ASSPIPQGANYGYT
TRBV6-5 ASTQGLPGAQY
TRBV2 ASSEAPLSRTGSGNTIY
TRBV18 ASSQFPAGSGNTIY
TRBV27 ASSPLAGVLNEQF
TRBV30 AWSDRLDNTQY
TRBV15 ATSRSGQNNQPQH
TRBV18 ASSLRTGPYSNQPQH